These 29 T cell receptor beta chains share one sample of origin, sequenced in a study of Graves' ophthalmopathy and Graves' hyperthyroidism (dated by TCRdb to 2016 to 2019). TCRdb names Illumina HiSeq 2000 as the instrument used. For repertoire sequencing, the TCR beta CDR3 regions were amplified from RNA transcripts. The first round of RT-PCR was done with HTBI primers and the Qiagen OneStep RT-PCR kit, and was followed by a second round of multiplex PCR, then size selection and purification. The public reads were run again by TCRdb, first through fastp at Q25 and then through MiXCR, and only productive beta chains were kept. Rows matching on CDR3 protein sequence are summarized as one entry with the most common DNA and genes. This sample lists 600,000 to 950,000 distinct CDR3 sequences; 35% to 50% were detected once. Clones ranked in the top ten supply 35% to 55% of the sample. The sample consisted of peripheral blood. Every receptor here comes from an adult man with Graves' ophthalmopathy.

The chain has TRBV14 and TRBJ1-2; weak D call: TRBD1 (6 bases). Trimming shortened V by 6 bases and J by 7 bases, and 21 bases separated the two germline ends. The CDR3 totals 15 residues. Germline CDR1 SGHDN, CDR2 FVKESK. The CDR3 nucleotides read TGTGCCAGCAGAAAATCTGATCTGGGGGCTTCTGGCTACACCTTC. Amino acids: CASRKSDLGASGYTF.

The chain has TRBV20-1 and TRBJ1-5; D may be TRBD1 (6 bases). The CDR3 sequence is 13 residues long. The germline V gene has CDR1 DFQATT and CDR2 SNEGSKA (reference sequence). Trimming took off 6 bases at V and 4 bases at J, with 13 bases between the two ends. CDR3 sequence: CSAQRGGNQPQHF. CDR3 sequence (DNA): TGCAGTGCACAGAGAGGGGGGAATCAGCCCCAGCATTTT.

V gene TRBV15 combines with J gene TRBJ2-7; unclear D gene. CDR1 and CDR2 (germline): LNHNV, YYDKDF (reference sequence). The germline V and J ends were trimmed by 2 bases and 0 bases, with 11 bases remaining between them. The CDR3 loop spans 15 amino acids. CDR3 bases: TGTGCCACCAGCAGATCGACGGAGTTCTCCTACGAGCAGTACTTC. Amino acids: CATSRSTEFSYEQYF.

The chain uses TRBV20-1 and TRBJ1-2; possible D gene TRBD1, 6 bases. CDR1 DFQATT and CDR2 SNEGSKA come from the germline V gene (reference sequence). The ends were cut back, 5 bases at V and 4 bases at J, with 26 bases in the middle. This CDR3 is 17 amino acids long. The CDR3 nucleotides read TGCAGTGCTGCAGCTAGCGGGGGGGCAGGGCTGCCCTATGGCTACACCTTC. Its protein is CSAAASGGAGLPYGYTF.

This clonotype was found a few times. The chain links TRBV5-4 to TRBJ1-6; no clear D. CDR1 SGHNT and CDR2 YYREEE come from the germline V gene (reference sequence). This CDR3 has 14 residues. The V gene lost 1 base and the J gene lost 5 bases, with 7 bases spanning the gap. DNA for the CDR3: TGTGCCAGCAGCTTGTTCCAAGATAATTCACCCCTCCACTTT. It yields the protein CASSLFQDNSPLHF.

The CDR3 bases are TGTGCCAGCTCACGACAGGGGCAGTGGGAGACCCAGTACTTC. Translating gives CASSRQGQWETQYF. The chain uses TRBV25-1 and TRBJ2-5, with TRBD1 matching over 8 bases. This CDR3 has 14 amino acids. V was pared by 8 bases and J by 5 bases, with 10 bases of the junction left unmatched. The germline V gene has CDR1 MGHDK and CDR2 SYGVNS. The full variable domain, its missing parts supplied by reference TRBV25-1 and TRBJ2-5, is EADIYQTPRYLVIGTGKKITLECSQTMGHDKMYWYQQDPGMELHLIHYSYGVNSTEKGDLSSESTVSRIRTEHFPLTLESARPSHTSQYLCASSRQGQWETQYFGPGTRLLVL.

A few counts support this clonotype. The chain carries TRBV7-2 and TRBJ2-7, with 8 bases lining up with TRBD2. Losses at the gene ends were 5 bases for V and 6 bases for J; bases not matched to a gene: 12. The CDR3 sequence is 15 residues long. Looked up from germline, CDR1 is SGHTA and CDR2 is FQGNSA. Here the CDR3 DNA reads TGTGCCAGCAGCCCCAGCGGGAGAAGGTATAGCGAGCAGTACTTC. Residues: CASSPSGRRYSEQYF.

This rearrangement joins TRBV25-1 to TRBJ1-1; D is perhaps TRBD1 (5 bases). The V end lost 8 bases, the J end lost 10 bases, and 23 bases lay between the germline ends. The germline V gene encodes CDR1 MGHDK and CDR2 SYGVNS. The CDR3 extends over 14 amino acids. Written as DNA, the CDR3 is TGTGCCAGCCTACAATACCAGGGACGGTTGTCAGCTTTCTTT. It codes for CASLQYQGRLSAFF.

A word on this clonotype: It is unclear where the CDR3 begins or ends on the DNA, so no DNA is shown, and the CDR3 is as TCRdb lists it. The CDR3 sequence is CAICSAPPGRSHYGYTF. The chain uses TRBV11-1 and TRBJ1-2. Germline lookup yields CDR1 SGHAT and CDR2 FQDESV (reference sequence). The CDR3 region is 17 residues in length, termini included.

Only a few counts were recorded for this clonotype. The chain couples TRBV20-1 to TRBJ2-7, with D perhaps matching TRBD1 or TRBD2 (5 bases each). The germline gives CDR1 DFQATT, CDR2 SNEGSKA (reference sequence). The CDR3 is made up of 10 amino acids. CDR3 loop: CTTRDVEQYF. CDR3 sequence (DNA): TGCACCACTCGGGACGTCGAGCAGTACTTC.

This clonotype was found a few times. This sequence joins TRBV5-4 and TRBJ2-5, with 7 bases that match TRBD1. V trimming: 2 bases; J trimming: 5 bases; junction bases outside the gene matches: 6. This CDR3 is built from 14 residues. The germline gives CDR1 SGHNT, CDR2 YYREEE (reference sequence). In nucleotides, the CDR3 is TGTGCCAGCAGCTTTCGAGGGGGCGATGAGACCCAGTACTTC. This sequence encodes CASSFRGGDETQYF.

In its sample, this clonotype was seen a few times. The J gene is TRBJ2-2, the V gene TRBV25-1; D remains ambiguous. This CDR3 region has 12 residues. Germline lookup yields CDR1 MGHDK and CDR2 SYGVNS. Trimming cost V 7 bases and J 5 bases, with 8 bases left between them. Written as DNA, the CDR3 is TGTGCCAGCACAGGAGCTACCGGGGAGCTGTTTTTT. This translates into CASTGATGELFF.

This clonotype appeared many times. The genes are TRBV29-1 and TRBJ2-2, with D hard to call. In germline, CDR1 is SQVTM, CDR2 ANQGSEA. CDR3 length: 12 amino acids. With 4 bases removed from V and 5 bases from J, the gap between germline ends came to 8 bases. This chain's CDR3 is CSVAGWTGELFF. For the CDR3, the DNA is TGCAGCGTTGCAGGTTGGACCGGGGAGCTGTTTTTT.

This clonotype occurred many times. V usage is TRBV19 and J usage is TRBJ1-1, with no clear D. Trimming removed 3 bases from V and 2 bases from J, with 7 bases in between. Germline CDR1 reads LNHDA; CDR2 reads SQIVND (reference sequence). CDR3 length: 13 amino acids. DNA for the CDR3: TGTGCCAGTAGTATTATTGACAACACTGAAGCTTTCTTT. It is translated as CASSIIDNTEAFF.

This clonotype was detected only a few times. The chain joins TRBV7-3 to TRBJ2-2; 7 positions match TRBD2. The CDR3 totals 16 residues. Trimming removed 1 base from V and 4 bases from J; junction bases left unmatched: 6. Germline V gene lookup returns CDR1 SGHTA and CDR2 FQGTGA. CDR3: CASSLKAGVGTGELFF. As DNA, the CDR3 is TGTGCCAGCAGCTTAAAGGCGGGAGTAGGCACCGGGGAGCTGTTTTTT.

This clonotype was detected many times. CDR3 region: CASTGTESYEQYF. The CDR3 DNA reads as TGTGCCAGCACCGGGACAGAAAGCTACGAGCAGTACTTC. The rearrangement uses TRBV2 and TRBJ2-7, with 7 bases identical to TRBD1. Trimming cost V 7 bases and J 3 bases; bases outside gene matches: 6. The germline CDR1 and CDR2 sequences are SNHLY and FYNNEI. The CDR3 consists of 13 residues.

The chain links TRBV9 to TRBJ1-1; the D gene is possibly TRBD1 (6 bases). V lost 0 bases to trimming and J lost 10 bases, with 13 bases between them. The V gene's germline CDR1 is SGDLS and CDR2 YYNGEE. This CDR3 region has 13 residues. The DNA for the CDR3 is TGTGCCAGCAGCGTAGGGACAGCCATCAGAGCTTTCTTT. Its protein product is CASSVGTAIRAFF.

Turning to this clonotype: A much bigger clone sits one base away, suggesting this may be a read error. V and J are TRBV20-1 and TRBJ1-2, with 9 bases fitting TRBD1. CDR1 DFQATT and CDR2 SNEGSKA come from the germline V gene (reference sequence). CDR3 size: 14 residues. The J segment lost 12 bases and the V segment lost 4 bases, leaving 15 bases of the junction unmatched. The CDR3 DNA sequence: TGCAGTGCTAAACCGACAGGGGGAAGGAGCGGCGACACCTTC. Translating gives CSAKPTGGRSGDTF.

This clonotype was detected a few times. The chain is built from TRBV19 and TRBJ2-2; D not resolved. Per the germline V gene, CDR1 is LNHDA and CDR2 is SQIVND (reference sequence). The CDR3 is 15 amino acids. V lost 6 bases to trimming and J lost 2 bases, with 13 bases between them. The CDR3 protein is CASRPRGLNTGELFF. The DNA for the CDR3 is TGTGCCAGTAGACCCCGAGGCCTAAACACCGGGGAGCTGTTTTTT.

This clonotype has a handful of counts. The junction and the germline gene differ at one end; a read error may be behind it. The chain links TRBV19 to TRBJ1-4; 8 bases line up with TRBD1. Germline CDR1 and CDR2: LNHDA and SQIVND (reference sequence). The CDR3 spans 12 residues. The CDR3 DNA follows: TGTGCCAGTAGTATTCGCCGACAGGGGATACAGTTT. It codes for CASSIRRQGIQF.

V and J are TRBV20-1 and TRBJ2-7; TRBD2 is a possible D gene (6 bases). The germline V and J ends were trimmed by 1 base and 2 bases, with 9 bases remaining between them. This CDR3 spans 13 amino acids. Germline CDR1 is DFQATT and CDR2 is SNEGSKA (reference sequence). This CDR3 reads CSARGSGAYEQYF. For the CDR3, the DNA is TGCAGTGCTAGAGGGTCGGGGGCCTACGAGCAGTACTTC.

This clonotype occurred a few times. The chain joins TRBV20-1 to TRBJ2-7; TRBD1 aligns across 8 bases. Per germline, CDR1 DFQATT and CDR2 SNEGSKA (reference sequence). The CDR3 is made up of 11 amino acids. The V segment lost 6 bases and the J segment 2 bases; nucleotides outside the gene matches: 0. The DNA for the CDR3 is TGCAGTGCGGACAGGGCCTACGAGCAGTACTTC. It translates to CSADRAYEQYF.

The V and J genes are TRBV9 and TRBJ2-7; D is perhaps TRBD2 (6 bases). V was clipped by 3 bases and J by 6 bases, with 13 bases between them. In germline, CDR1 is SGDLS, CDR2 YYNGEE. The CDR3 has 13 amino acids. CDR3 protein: CASSAQAAGEQYF. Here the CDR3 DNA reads TGTGCCAGCAGCGCCCAGGCAGCGGGCGAGCAGTACTTC.

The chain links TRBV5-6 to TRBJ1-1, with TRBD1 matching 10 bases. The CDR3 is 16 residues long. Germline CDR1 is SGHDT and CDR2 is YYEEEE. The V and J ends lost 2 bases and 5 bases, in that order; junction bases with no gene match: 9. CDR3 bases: TGTGCCAGCAGCTTAGGACAGGGGGGATATGGGACTGAAGCTTTCTTT. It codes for CASSLGQGGYGTEAFF.

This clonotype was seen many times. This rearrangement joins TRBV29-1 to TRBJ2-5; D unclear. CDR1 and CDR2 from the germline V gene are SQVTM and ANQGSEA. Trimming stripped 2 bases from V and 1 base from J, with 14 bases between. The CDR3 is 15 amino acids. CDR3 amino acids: CSVEFYLLSQETQYF. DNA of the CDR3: TGCAGCGTTGAATTTTATCTGCTAAGCCAAGAGACCCAGTACTTC.

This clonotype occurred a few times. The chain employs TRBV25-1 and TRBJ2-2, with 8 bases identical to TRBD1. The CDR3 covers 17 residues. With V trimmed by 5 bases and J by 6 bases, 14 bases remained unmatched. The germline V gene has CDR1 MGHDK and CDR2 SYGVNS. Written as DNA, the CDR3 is TGTGCCAGCAGTTTATCGACAGGACAGGGATGGGCCGGGGAGCTGTTTTTT. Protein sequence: CASSLSTGQGWAGELFF.

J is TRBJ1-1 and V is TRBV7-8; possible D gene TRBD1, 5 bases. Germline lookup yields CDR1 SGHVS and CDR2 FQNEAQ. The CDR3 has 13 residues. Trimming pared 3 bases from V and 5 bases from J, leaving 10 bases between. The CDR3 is CASSLAGFTEAFF. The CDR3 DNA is TGTGCCAGCAGCTTGGCAGGGTTTACTGAAGCTTTCTTT.

CDR3 amino acids: CASSVESNYGYTF. CDR3 bases: TGTGCCAGCAGCGTAGAGTCGAACTATGGCTACACCTTC. V gene TRBV9 combines with J gene TRBJ1-2; D remains ambiguous. V was cut by 0 bases and J by 2 bases, with 5 bases left in between. CDR1 SGDLS and CDR2 YYNGEE come from the germline V gene. The CDR3 consists of 13 residues.

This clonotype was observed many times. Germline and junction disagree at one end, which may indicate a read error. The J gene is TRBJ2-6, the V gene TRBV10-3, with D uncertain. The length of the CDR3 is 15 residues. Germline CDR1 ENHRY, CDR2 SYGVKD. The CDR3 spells CASSQRLSGANVLTF. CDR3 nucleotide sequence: TGTGCCAGCAGTCAACGGCTCTCTGGGGCCAACGTCCTGACTTTC.